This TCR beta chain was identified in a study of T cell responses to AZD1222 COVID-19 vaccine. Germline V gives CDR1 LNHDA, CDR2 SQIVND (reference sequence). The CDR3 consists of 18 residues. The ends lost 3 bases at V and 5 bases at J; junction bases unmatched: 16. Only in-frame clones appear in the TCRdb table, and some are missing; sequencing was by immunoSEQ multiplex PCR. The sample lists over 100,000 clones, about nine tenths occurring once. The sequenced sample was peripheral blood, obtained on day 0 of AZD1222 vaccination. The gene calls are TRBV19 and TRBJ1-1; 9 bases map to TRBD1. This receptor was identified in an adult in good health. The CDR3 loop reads CASSIKAPQGARETEAFF. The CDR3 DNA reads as TGTGCCAGTAGTATTAAAGCCCCACAGGGGGCGAGAGAAACTGAAGCTTTCTTT.